Below, 10 T cell receptor beta chains from the same sample are listed, as sequenced in a study of blood T cell repertoires in COVID-19. The protocol was immunoSEQ multiplex PCR, while the TCRdb copy is restricted to in-frame clones and leaves out a portion. The sample lists 250,000 to 300,000 clones, nearly 90% occurring once. Sequencing input: peripheral blood. The receptors come from a woman aged 40 to 50 who had recovered from COVID-19.

The chain recombines TRBV9 with TRBJ2-2; 9 bases line up with TRBD2. Losses at the gene ends were 4 bases for V and 1 base for J; bases not matched to a gene: 5. The CDR3 has 16 residues. Germline V gene sequence: CDR1 SGDLS, CDR2 YYNGEE. DNA of the CDR3: TGTGCCAGCAGCTTGATGACTAGCGGGAACACCGGGGAGCTGTTTTTT. This translates into CASSLMTSGNTGELFF.

The J gene is TRBJ1-2, the V gene TRBV7-2, with 7 bases fitting TRBD1. The germline CDR1 and CDR2 sequences are SGHTA and FQGNSA. The CDR3 is 13 residues long. V shed 5 bases, J shed 8 bases, and the junction held 8 bases outside the gene matches. The CDR3 spells CASSSRQGGGYTF. The DNA of the CDR3 is TGTGCCAGCAGCAGTAGACAGGGCGGAGGCTACACCTTC.

The rearrangement joins TRBV7-2 to TRBJ1-6, with 9 bases lining up with TRBD1. Germline V lookup: CDR1 SGHTA, CDR2 FQGNSA. There are 13 residues in the CDR3. J was trimmed by 9 bases and V by 5 bases; bases with no gene match: 2. Here the CDR3 reads CASSRDRVSPLHF. DNA of the CDR3: TGTGCCAGCAGCCGGGACAGGGTTTCACCCCTCCACTTT. Looking up the rest from reference TRBV7-2 and TRBJ1-6 gives the full variable domain: GAGVSQSPSNKVTEKGKDVELRCDPISGHTALYWYRQSLGQGLEFLIYFQGNSAPDKSGLPSDRFSAERTGGSVSTLTIQRTQQEDSAVYLCASSRDRVSPLHFGNGTRLTVT.

The chain has TRBV5-1 and TRBJ1-1; 7 nucleotides match TRBD1. This CDR3 comprises 14 residues. Germline V CDR1 and CDR2: SGHRS, YFSETQ. V lost 4 bases to trimming and J lost 1 base; unmatched junction nucleotides: 4. Here the CDR3 DNA reads TGCGCCAGCAGCCCAGGGACAGCGAACACTGAAGCTTTCTTT. Amino acids: CASSPGTANTEAFF.

Comment on this clone: The sample contains more than one DNA sequence encoding this CDR3. The J gene is TRBJ2-7, the V gene TRBV18; tentative D call: TRBD2 (6 bases). Germline V CDR1 and CDR2: KGHSH, LQKENI. Between the trimmed V and J ends, which lost 1 base and 6 bases, there was a span of 10 bases. This CDR3 has 13 residues. CDR3 amino acids: CASSPLSGVEQYV. The CDR3 DNA follows: TGTGCCAGCTCACCACTCTCGGGGGTCGAGCAGTACGTC.

The chain joins TRBV5-5 to TRBJ1-5; D may be TRBD1 (5 bases). Trimming cost V 4 bases and J 6 bases, with 26 bases left between them. CDR1 is SGHKS, CDR2 YYEKEE, per germline (reference sequence). The CDR3 length is 18 residues. CDR3 protein: CASSHVHQNGAGGQPQHF. Written as DNA, the CDR3 is TGTGCCAGCAGCCACGTACACCAAAACGGGGCCGGGGGTCAGCCCCAGCATTTT.

This clone has a handful of counts. The V call is TRBV11-2, the J call TRBJ1-5; no clear D. V lost 5 bases, J lost 0 bases, and 8 bases lay in between. This CDR3 comprises 14 residues. The germline gives CDR1 SGHAT, CDR2 FQNNGV. CDR3 region: CASSQDYSNQPQHF. The CDR3 region has the DNA TGTGCCAGCAGCCAGGACTATAGCAATCAGCCCCAGCATTTT.

The chain is built from TRBV2 and TRBJ2-2; 9 bases line up with TRBD1. Germline V gene lookup returns CDR1 SNHLY and CDR2 FYNNEI. The CDR3 covers 18 residues. Trimming cost V 0 bases and J 5 bases; bases outside gene matches: 10. The CDR3 region has the DNA TGTGCCAGCAGTGAAGCGGGGCTTGGGACAGGGTTAACCGGGGAGCTGTTTTTT. Encoded protein: CASSEAGLGTGLTGELFF.

V is TRBV5-4 and J is TRBJ1-4; D perhaps matches TRBD1 (5 bases). This CDR3 comprises 18 residues. V lost 4 bases and J lost 8, with 27 bases in between. CDR1 SGHNT and CDR2 YYREEE come from the germline V gene (reference sequence). This chain's CDR3 is CASSHRGGTDTKAEKLFF. As DNA, the CDR3 is TGTGCCAGCAGCCATCGGGGAGGGACGGATACGAAGGCGGAAAAACTGTTTTTT.

This clone was picked up one time. The chain has TRBV18 and TRBJ2-1, with 9 positions matching TRBD1. This CDR3 comprises 15 residues. Unmatched junction bases numbered 2, after V lost 2 bases and J lost 3 bases. Germline CDR1 and CDR2: KGHSH and LQKENI. Here the CDR3 reads CASSPRTGDYNEQFF. CDR3 sequence (DNA): TGTGCCAGCTCACCAAGGACAGGGGACTACAATGAGCAGTTCTTC.